Listed here are 14 T cell receptor beta chains from one sample, sequenced in a study of Ad26.COV2.S vaccination and SARS-CoV-2 variants (dated by TCRdb to the early 2020s). The treatment or condition label corresponds to: about 20 received Ad26.COV2.S at low or high dose, single or two shots; about five received placebo; per-sample allocation not given. For vaccine and placebo recipients, the sequenced repertoires came from samples collected on day 63 after the first injection. Library preparation was by the immunoSEQ multiplex PCR assay. TCRdb stores this immuneACCESS table with in-frame sequences only. Part of the clones is absent; in the studies checked, under half of the shortfall reflects unresolved V genes, and no reason is known for the rest. This sample comprises about 320,000 clones, roughly 90% of them detected only once. The ten largest account for approximately 5% of the sample. The sequencing here drew on peripheral blood, taken in a trial of Ad26.COV2.S vaccine versus placebo. Receptors were obtained from a person between 18 and 60 years old who received the Ad26.COV2.S COVID-19 vaccine or a placebo.

The chain couples TRBV4-3 to TRBJ2-3; TRBD2 might be the D (6 bases). CDR3 length: 16 amino acids. The germline V and J ends were trimmed by 4 bases and 1 base, with 15 bases remaining between them. Germline values: CDR1 LGHNA, CDR2 YSLEER. The CDR3: CASSPGRGSRTDTQYF. The CDR3 DNA follows: TGCGCCAGCAGCCCAGGGCGGGGCAGCCGCACAGATACGCAGTATTTT.

The genes are TRBV10-3 and TRBJ1-5; D is unresolved. Germline CDR1 ENHRY, CDR2 SYGVKD. V was cut by 2 bases and J by 2 bases, with 4 bases left in between. The CDR3 runs 13 residues. In DNA, the CDR3 is TGTGCCATCAGTGAGGCAGGCAATCAGCCCCAGCATTTT. Encoded protein: CAISEAGNQPQHF.

This rearrangement joins TRBV6-6 to TRBJ1-2; 8 bases are a match to TRBD1. Trimming removed 4 bases from V and 3 bases from J; junction bases left unmatched: 7. The CDR3 covers 15 residues. Germline V gene data show CDR1 as MNHNY and CDR2 as SVGAGI (reference sequence). The CDR3 loop reads CASSSFDRGDYGYTF. The CDR3 nucleotides are TGTGCCAGCAGTTCTTTCGACAGGGGTGACTATGGCTACACCTTC.

This sequence joins TRBV11-3 and TRBJ2-1, with 13 bases fitting TRBD2. Germline V gene sequence: CDR1 SGHNT, CDR2 YENEEA. With V trimmed by 5 bases and J by 8 bases, 12 bases remained unmatched. This CDR3 comprises 17 residues. CDR3 protein: CASSQWTSGRSGDEQFF. The CDR3 DNA is TGTGCCAGCAGCCAATGGACTAGCGGGAGAAGTGGGGATGAGCAGTTCTTC.

With respect to this clone: The same CDR3 is also encoded by other DNA sequences in this sample. The rearrangement joins TRBV4-3 to TRBJ1-1; no clear D. The germline V gene has CDR1 LGHNA and CDR2 YSLEER. The CDR3 has 15 amino acids. Trimming took 0 bases from V and 2 from J, leaving 10 bases between them. The CDR3 sequence: CASSQEQGLNTEAFF. CDR3 bases: TGCGCCAGCAGCCAAGAGCAAGGGCTAAACACTGAAGCTTTCTTT.

The rearrangement links TRBV3-1 (or the pseudogene TRBV3-2) to TRBJ2-1, with 9 nucleotides matching TRBD1. J lost 3 bases, V lost 4 bases, and 7 bases had no gene match. Germline values: CDR1 LGHDT, CDR2 YNNKEL (reference sequence). CDR3 length: 16 amino acids. The CDR3 protein is CASSRGQGPYYNEQFF. The CDR3 DNA is TGTGCCAGCAGCCGCGGACAGGGGCCCTACTACAATGAGCAGTTCTTC.

J is TRBJ2-2 and V is TRBV5-1, with 8 bases fitting TRBD2. The germline V gene has CDR1 SGHRS and CDR2 YFSETQ. The CDR3 covers 18 residues. V lost 0 bases to trimming and J lost 0 bases; unmatched junction nucleotides: 7. CDR3 DNA sequence: TGCGCCAGCAGCTTGGCGGCCGGTAGCGGGGCGAACACCGGGGAGCTGTTTTTT. It yields the protein CASSLAAGSGANTGELFF.

This sequence joins TRBV30 and TRBJ2-3, with TRBD1 matching 9 bases. The length of the CDR3 is 18 residues. The trim removed 2 bases at V and 1 base at J, leaving 13 bases unmatched. In germline, CDR1 is GTSNPN, CDR2 SVGIG (reference sequence). The CDR3 is CAWSRTGGRGVGTDTQYF. In nucleotides, the CDR3 is TGTGCCTGGAGTAGAACAGGGGGCAGGGGGGTCGGCACAGATACGCAGTATTTT.

The J gene is TRBJ2-6, the V gene TRBV12-3 or TRBV12-4; D gene ambiguous. The CDR3 is 12 amino acids. Trimming took 8 bases from V and 4 from J, leaving 6 bases between them. The CDR3 sequence: CASWYGANVLTF. The CDR3 bases are TGTGCCAGCTGGTACGGGGCCAACGTCCTGACTTTC.

The chain joins TRBV9 to TRBJ2-3, with a weak D call TRBD2 (6 bases). CDR3 length: 16 residues. The V end was cut by 3 bases, the J end by 0 bases, with 14 bases between. Germline CDR1 reads SGDLS; CDR2 reads YYNGEE. The CDR3 loop is CASSAGLPMSTDTQYF. CDR3 in DNA: TGTGCCAGCAGCGCGGGACTGCCGATGAGCACAGATACGCAGTATTTT.

This sequence joins TRBV10-1 and TRBJ2-2; 9 bases are shared with TRBD1. V lost 2 bases, J lost 5 bases, and 0 bases stayed unmatched. The CDR3 has 14 residues. CDR1 is WNHNN, CDR2 SYGVQD, per germline (reference sequence). The CDR3 region has the DNA TGCGCCAGCAGTGAGGGGACAGGGACCGGGGAGCTGTTTTTT. Its protein product is CASSEGTGTGELFF.

The rearrangement links TRBV18 to TRBJ2-3, with no clear D. This CDR3 has 13 amino acids. The V and J ends lost 4 bases and 4 bases respectively, with 9 bases between them. CDR1 and CDR2 from the germline V gene are KGHSH and LQKENI. The DNA for the CDR3 is TGTGCCAGCTCACTGACGTACGCAGATACGCAGTATTTT. Its protein is CASSLTYADTQYF.

The chain has TRBV30 and TRBJ2-3; possibly TRBD2 for D (5 bases). Looked up from germline, CDR1 is GTSNPN and CDR2 is SVGIG (reference sequence). The CDR3 length is 14 residues. With 4 bases removed from V and 0 bases from J, the gap between germline ends came to 11 bases. The DNA for the CDR3 is TGTGCCTGGACCATCGGGATTAGCACAGATACGCAGTATTTT. This codes for CAWTIGISTDTQYF.

The CDR3 DNA reads TGTGCCAGCAGTTATGTGGGGGTTGGCGAGCAGTACGTC. Translation gives CASSYVGVGEQYV. The genes are TRBV6-6 and TRBJ2-7; either TRBD1 or TRBD2 may supply D (5 bases each). V was pared by 3 bases and J by 6 bases, with 12 bases between. The germline gives CDR1 MNHNY, CDR2 SVGAGI (reference sequence). This CDR3 spans 13 amino acids.